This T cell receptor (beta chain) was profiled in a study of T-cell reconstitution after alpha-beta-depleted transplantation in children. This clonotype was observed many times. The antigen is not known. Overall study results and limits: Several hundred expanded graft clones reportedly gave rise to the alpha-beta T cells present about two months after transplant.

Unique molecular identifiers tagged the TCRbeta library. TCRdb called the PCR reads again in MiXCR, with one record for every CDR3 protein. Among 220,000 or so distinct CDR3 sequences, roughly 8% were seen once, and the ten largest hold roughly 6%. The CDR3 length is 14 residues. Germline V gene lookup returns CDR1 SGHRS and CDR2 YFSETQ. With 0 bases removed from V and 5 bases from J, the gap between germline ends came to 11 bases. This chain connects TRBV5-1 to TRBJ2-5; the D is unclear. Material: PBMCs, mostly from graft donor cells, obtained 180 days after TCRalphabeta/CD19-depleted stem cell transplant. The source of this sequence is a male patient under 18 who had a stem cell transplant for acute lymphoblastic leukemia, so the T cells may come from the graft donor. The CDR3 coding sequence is TGCGCCAGCAGCTTGGGGTCAGTCAGTGAGACCCAGTACTTC. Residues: CASSLGSVSETQYF.